Listed below are T cell receptor beta chains from one sample, sequenced in a study of blood T cells in healthy people across ages. TCRdb independently ran MiXCR on the 5' RACE reads; one entry per CDR3 protein. The repertoire holds roughly 1,000,000 distinct CDR3 sequences, with around 25% as singletons. These data also formed part of another study, on T cells of mothers and their children.

The sample consisted of blood. The source of these receptors is a girl aged 2 to 9 in good health. Each CDR3 is given with its conserved first and last residue. Fields, in order: D gene, V gene, clone size, J gene, CDR3 DNA, CDR3 protein. D genes are given only for firm matches. The listing skips clone size in some rows; elsewhere it reads once, few, many or a size class.

D: .
V: TRBV4-3
size: .
J: TRBJ2-7
DNA: TGCGCCAGCAGCCAAGTTATTGGGTACGAGCAGTACTTC
CDR3: CASSQVIGYEQYF

D: .
V: TRBV20-1
size: once
J: TRBJ2-7
DNA: TGCAGGGTAGCTTCTAGCGAGACCTACGAGCAGTACTTC
CDR3: CRVASSETYEQYF

D: TRBD2
V: TRBV7-8
size: .
J: TRBJ2-5
DNA: TGTGCCAGCAGCTTAAGACTAGCGGGGGGTTTACAAGAGACCCAGTACTTC
CDR3: CASSLRLAGGLQETQYF

D: TRBD1
V: TRBV11-2
size: .
J: TRBJ1-6
DNA: TGTGCCAGCAGCTTAGGTCGGGACAGGGCTGGTTTCTCCTATAATTCACCCCTCCACTTT
CDR3: CASSLGRDRAGFSYNSPLHF

D: .
V: TRBV28
size: .
J: TRBJ2-7
DNA: TGTGCCAGCAGTTTTTGGGACACCCTATCCTACGAGCAGTACTTC
CDR3: CASSFWDTLSYEQYF

D: .
V: TRBV20-1
size: few
J: TRBJ2-1
DNA: TGCAGTGCTAGAGATATTTTCGGGGCAGGGCCAGGTAGTGAGCAGTTCTTC
CDR3: CSARDIFGAGPGSEQFF

D: TRBD1
V: TRBV20-1
size: .
J: TRBJ2-7
DNA: TGCAGTGCGGCAGGGACAGGGAGTAACTACGAGCAGTACTTC
CDR3: CSAAGTGSNYEQYF

D: .
V: TRBV6-5
size: .
J: TRBJ1-2
DNA: TGTGCCAGCAGTTACTCGTCAATTAACTATGGCTACACCTTC
CDR3: CASSYSSINYGYTF

D: .
V: TRBV7-9
size: .
J: TRBJ1-2
DNA: TGTGCCAGCAGCGGCAGGGTTGACTATGGCTACACCTTC
CDR3: CASSGRVDYGYTF

D: .
V: TRBV5-1
size: few
J: TRBJ2-3
DNA: TGCGCAGTCCGGGACTCTAGCACAGATACGCAGTATTTT
CDR3: CAVRDSSTDTQYF

D: TRBD1
V: TRBV7-3
size: many
J: TRBJ2-1
DNA: TGTGCCAGCAGCGGACAGGGTTCCTACAATGAGCAGTTCTTC
CDR3: CASSGQGSYNEQFF

D: TRBD2
V: TRBV14
size: .
J: TRBJ2-5
DNA: TGTGCCAGCAGCCCTAGCGGGGGGGCCGAGGAGACCCAGTACTTC
CDR3: CASSPSGGAEETQYF

D: .
V: TRBV7-2
size: .
J: TRBJ2-7
DNA: TGTGCCAGCAGCTTAGATCCCAGGGTCTACGAGCAGTACTTC
CDR3: CASSLDPRVYEQYF

D: .
V: TRBV2
size: .
J: TRBJ1-4
DNA: TGTGCCAGTAGGCGGACAGCAACTAATGAAAAACTGTTTTTT
CDR3: CASRRTATNEKLFF

D: TRBD2
V: TRBV6-5
size: .
J: TRBJ2-5
DNA: TGTGCCAGCAGTTTTTCGACTAGCGGGAGAACCCAAGAGACCCAGTACTTC
CDR3: CASSFSTSGRTQETQYF

D: .
V: TRBV15
size: .
J: TRBJ2-3
DNA: TGTGCCACCGGCGAGCGGGATACGCAGTATTTT
CDR3: CATGERDTQYF

D: .
V: TRBV5-1
size: .
J: TRBJ2-3
DNA: TGCGCCAGCAGCTTGGGGACAGTCAGCACAGATACGCAGTATTTT
CDR3: CASSLGTVSTDTQYF

D: TRBD1
V: TRBV20-1
size: .
J: TRBJ2-5
DNA: TGCAGTGCTAGAGAAGGACAGGGGCGCCAAGAGACCCAGTACTTC
CDR3: CSAREGQGRQETQYF

D: .
V: TRBV9
size: .
J: TRBJ2-2
DNA: TGTGCCAGCAGCACCCATCTACTAGCCCCCCCGGGGAACACCGGGGAGCTGTTTTTT
CDR3: CASSTHLLAPPGNTGELFF

D: .
V: TRBV7-9
size: .
J: TRBJ2-1
DNA: TGTGCCAGCAGTCACCCTTGGGAGCAGTTCTTC
CDR3: CASSHPWEQFF

D: .
V: TRBV6-5
size: .
J: TRBJ2-1
DNA: TGTGCCAGCAACGGGCAGCTAAACAATGAGCAGTTCTTC
CDR3: CASNGQLNNEQFF

D: .
V: TRBV4-1
size: .
J: TRBJ2-5
DNA: TGCGCCAGCAGCCAAGATTCCAGTCCCTTGGAGACCCAGTACTTC
CDR3: CASSQDSSPLETQYF